This TCR beta chain originates from a study of T cells in Graves' hyperthyroidism and ophthalmopathy (dated by TCRdb to about 2019). Notes on the research overall: Peripheral blood was collected at initial diagnosis, before any treatment. In addition, the study compared T-cell repertoires in thyroid tissue and in blood from about 6 Graves' hyperthyroidism patients. A discovery cohort of approximately 97 patients, about 40 with Graves' ophthalmopathy and about 58 with stable Graves' hyperthyroidism, was used to find distinguishing TCR V-J signatures. An independent validation cohort of fewer than 20 hyperthyroidism patients and about 16 patients who later progressed to ophthalmopathy tested prospective prediction of ophthalmopathy. The 100 discovery patients were divided at random into training and test sets in a 7:3 ratio. Following sampling, methimazole starting at 30 mg daily was given to hyperthyroidism patients, and high-dose intravenous methylprednisolone was given to ophthalmopathy patients. TCR Vbeta CDR3 sequencing of 140 or so peripheral blood samples (fewer than 45 ophthalmopathy, roughly 74 hyperthyroidism and some 17 progressor patients) is reported in the paper. The research as a whole found: A 13 V-J signature model separated ophthalmopathy from stable hyperthyroidism, with about 90% sensitivity and roughly 84% specificity in cross-validation and 80%/75% in testing. No statistical method was used to fix the sample size in advance, and group allocation was not hidden from the investigators. In validation, the model predicted progression to ophthalmopathy with just under 71% sensitivity and approximately 74% specificity, a median of around 6.6 months before onset. Most expanded thyroid clonotypes (frequency above 0.001) were also found in blood, which suggests that blood repertoires may mirror thyroid immune responses.

TCR beta CDR3 regions were amplified from RNA transcripts. For the first round of RT-PCR on the TCR CDR3, the HTBI primer set was used together with the Qiagen OneStep RT-PCR kit. Libraries were constructed in a second round of multiplex PCR, after which size selection and purification were performed. Paired-end sequencing of the libraries was performed with 100 bp reads on an Illumina HiSeq2000. Per the authors' processing: Raw data were processed with SOAPnuke, discarding reads with adapters, uncalled bases, mean Phred below 15, or no exact constant-primer or identifier match. COPE v1.2.5 was used to merge high-quality paired reads, and clonotypes were defined as unique nucleotide sequences. Clonotypes were aligned to IMGT TRBV, TRBD and TRBJ reference segments using MiTCR v1.1. The analysis included only V-J combinations with a frequency above 0.0001, which together covered around 99% of the repertoires. A TCS score was defined as the ratio between F50 (clonal expansion) and ExV (chaos), using BLOSUM62-based TCRdist between CDR3 peptides within each V-J. Welch's t-statistics and random forest reduced just over 500 V-J features to 10 to 15, which were used in a naive Bayes classifier (R e1071). The public reads were run again by TCRdb, first through fastp at Q25 and then through MiXCR, and only productive beta chains were kept. Identical CDR3 protein sequences are pooled into one entry, listed with their most common genes and DNA. The V and J calls were not made by the authors but by TCRdb's processing. A total of a few hundred thousand distinct CDR3 sequences appear in this sample, 14% of them only once. The ten largest make up about 19% of the sample.

In the ophthalmopathy patients, disease was moderately to severely active, with a Clinical Activity Score of 3 or more, a NOSPECS grade of 4 or more, and a duration of less than 3 months. Exclusion was applied to patients with uncontrolled infections, other autoimmune diseases, pregnancy or lactation. Diagnoses were based on clinical symptoms, serum thyroxine and TRAb, thyroid ultrasound and orbital computed tomography. Ficoll-Paque density gradient centrifugation was used to isolate PBMCs from about 10 ml of fresh peripheral blood. Total RNA was extracted using Trizol reagent, and RNA quality was assessed on an Agilent 2100 Bioanalyzer. This clonotype appeared a few times. The antigen it binds to is not known. No quality values exist for individual bases; no much larger clone is one base distant. Reading the germline V gene gives CDR1 SGDLS and CDR2 YYNGEE. The CDR3, cysteine through phenylalanine, is 17 amino acids long. The entry retains the CDR3 DNA only, 51 bases that are in frame from base 1. Unmatched junction bases come to 8, with V trimmed by 2 bases and J by 7 bases.

The sequenced material came from blood. The sequence joins TRBV9 to TRBJ2-1; a stretch of 14 junction bases matches TRBD2. This clonotype was sampled from a woman aged 25 to 39 with Graves' ophthalmopathy. In nucleotides, the sequence is TGTGCCAGCAGCGTGACTAGCGGGGGGGCGGGGGTTAATGAGCAGTTCTTC. Its translation is CASSVTSGGAGVNEQFF.